This section outlines one T cell receptor beta chain sequence together with its context. This entry belongs to a study of beta chain features in type 1 diabetes. V lost 1 base to trimming and J lost 4 bases, with 5 bases between them. The CDR3 is 13 amino acids. Germline loops: CDR1 SSHAT, CDR2 FNYEAQ (reference sequence). Investigators reverse transcribed all isolated RNA, so they sequenced expressed TCRB transcripts. Using immunoSEQ multiplex PCR, the repertoire was profiled, and TCRdb retains in-frame clones only, with some absent. The sample records under 450,000 clones, approximately 15% being singletons.

Sequencing input: naive CD4+ T cells from blood. The source of this sequence is a man aged 30 to 39 in good health. The chain is built from TRBV7-7 and TRBJ1-5; D is uncertain. In DNA form, the CDR3 reads TGTGCCAGCAGCTTAGATCGGAATCAGCCCCAGCATTTT. This codes for CASSLDRNQPQHF.